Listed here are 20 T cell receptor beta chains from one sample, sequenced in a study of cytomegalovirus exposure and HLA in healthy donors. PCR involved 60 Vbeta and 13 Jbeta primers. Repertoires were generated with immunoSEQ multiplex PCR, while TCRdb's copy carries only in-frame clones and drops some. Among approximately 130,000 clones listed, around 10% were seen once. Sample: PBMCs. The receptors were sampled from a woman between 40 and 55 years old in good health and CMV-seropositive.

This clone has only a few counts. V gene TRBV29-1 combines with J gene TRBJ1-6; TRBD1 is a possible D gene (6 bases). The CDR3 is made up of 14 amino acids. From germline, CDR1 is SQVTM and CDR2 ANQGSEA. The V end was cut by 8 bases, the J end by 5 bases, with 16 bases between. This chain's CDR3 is CSFRQAGDNSPLHF. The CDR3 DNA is TGCAGCTTTCGACAGGCGGGCGATAATTCACCCCTCCACTTT.

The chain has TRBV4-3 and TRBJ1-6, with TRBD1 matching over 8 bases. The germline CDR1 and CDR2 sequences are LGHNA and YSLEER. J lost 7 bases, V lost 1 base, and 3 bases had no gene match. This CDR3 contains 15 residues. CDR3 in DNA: TGCGCCAGCAGCCAAGGGACAGGGATCAATTCACCCCTCCACTTT. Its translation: CASSQGTGINSPLHF.

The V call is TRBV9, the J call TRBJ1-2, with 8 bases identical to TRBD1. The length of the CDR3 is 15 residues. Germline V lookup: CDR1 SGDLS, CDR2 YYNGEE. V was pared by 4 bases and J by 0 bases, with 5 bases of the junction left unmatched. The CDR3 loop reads CASSPWTGTNYGYTF. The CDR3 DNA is TGTGCCAGCAGCCCTTGGACAGGGACTAACTATGGCTACACCTTC.

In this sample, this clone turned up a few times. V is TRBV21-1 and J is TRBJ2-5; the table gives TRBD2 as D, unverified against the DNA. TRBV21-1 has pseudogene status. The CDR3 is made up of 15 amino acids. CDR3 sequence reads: CASSNRGTREETQYF. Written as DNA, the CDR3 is TGTGCCAGCAGCAACCGAGGGACTCGGGAAGAGACCCAGTACTTC.

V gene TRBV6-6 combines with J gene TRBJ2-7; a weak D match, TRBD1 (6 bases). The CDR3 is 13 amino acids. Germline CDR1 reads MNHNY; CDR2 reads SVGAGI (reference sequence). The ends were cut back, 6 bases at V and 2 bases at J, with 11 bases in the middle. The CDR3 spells CASSPGTPYEQYF. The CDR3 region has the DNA TGTGCCAGCAGCCCCGGGACACCCTACGAGCAGTACTTC.

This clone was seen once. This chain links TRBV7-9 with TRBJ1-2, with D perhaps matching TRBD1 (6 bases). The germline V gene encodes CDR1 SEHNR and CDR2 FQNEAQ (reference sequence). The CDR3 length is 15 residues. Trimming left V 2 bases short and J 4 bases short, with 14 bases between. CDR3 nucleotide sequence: TGTGCCAGCAGCTTAACCAGGGGCGAAATCTATGGCTACACCTTC. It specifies CASSLTRGEIYGYTF.

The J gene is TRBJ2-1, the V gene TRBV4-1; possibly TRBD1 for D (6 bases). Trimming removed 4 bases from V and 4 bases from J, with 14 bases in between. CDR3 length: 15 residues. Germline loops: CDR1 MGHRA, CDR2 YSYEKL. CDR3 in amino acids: CASSPGVDGYNEQFF. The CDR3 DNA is TGCGCCAGCAGCCCAGGGGTAGACGGATACAATGAGCAGTTCTTC.

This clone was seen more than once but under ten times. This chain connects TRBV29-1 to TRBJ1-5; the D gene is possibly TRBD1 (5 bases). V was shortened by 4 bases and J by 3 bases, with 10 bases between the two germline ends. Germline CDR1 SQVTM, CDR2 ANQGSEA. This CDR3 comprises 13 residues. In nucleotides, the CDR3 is TGCAGCGTTGCTAGGGGAATCAATCAGCCCCAGCATTTT. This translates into CSVARGINQPQHF.

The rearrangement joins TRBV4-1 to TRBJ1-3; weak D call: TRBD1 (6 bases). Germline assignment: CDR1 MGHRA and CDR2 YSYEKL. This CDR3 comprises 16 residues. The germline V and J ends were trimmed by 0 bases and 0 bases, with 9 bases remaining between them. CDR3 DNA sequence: TGCGCCAGCAGCCAAGATGGGACAAGCTCTGGAAACACCATATATTTT. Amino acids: CASSQDGTSSGNTIYF.

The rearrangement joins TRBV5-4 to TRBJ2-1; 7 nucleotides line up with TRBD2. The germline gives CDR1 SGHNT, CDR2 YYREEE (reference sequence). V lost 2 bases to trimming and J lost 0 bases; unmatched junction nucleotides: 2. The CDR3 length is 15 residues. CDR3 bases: TGTGCCAGCAGCTTTGGCGGGGGCTCCTACAATGAGCAGTTCTTC. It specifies CASSFGGGSYNEQFF.

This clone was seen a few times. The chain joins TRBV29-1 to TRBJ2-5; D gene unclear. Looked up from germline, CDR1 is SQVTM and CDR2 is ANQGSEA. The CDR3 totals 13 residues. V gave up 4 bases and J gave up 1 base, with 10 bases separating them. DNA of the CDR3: TGCAGCGTTGGTAACAACCTCCAAGAGACCCAGTACTTC. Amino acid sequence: CSVGNNLQETQYF.

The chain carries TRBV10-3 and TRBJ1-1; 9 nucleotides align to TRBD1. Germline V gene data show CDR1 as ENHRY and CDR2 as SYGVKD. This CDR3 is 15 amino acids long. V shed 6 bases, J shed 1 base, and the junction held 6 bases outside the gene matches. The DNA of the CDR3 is TGTGCCATCAGCTGGGACAGGGCCACGAACACTGAAGCTTTCTTT. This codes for CAISWDRATNTEAFF.

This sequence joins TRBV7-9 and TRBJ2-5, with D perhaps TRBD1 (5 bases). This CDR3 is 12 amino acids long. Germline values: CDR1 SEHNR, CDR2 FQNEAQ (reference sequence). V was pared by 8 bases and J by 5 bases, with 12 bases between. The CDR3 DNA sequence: TGTGCCAGCGCCACACAGGATGAGACCCAGTACTTC. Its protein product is CASATQDETQYF. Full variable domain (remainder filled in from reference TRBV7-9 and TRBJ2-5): DTGVSQNPRHKITKRGQNVTFRCDPISEHNRLYWYRQTLGQGPEFLTYFQNEAQLEKSRLLSDRFSAERPKGSFSTLEIQRTEQGDSAMYLCASATQDETQYFGPGTRLLVL.

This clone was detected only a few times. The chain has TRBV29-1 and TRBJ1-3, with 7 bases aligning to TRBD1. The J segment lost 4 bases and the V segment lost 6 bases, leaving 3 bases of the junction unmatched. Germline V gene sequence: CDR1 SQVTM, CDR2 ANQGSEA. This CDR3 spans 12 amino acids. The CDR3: CSVGGQGNTIYF. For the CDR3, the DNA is TGCAGCGTCGGGGGACAGGGAAACACCATATATTTT.

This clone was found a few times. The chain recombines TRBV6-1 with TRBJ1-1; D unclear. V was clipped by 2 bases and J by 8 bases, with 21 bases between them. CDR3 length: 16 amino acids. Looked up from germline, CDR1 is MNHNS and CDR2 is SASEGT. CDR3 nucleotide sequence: TGTGCCAGCAGTGAAAGGCCCGGAGGGAGGAGCAGGGAAGCTTTCTTT. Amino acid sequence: CASSERPGGRSREAFF.

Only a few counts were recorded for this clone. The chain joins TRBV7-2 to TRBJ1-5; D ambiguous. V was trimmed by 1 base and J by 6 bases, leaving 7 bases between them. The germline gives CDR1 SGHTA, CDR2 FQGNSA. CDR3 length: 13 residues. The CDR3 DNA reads TGTGCCAGCAGCTTAGGAGGGCTTCAGCCCCAGCATTTT. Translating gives CASSLGGLQPQHF.

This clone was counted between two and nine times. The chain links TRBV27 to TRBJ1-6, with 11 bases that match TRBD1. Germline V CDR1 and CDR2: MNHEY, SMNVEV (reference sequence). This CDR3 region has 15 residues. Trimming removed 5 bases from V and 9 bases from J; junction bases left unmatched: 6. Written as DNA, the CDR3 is TGTGCCAGCAGTCCCAGGACAGGGGGCCGTTCACCCCTCCACTTT. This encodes CASSPRTGGRSPLHF.

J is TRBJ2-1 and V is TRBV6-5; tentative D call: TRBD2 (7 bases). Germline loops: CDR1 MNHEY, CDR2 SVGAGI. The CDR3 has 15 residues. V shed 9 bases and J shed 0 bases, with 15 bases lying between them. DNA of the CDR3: TGTGCCAGTTCGATGGGGGGGGCCTCCTACAATGAGCAGTTCTTC. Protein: CASSMGGASYNEQFF.

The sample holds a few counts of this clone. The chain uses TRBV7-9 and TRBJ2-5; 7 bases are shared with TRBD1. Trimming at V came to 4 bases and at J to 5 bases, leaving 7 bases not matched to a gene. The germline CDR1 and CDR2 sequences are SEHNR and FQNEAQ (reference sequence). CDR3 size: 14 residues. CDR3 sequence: CASSYDRARETQYF. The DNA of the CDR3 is TGTGCCAGCAGCTACGACAGGGCACGGGAGACCCAGTACTTC.

Here the CDR3 reads CASSDGLRYEQYF. CDR3 in DNA: TGTGCCAGCAGTGACGGACTCAGGTACGAGCAGTACTTC. The gene calls are TRBV2 and TRBJ2-7, with a weak D call TRBD2 (5 bases). Trimming took 3 bases from V and 4 from J, leaving 10 bases between them. CDR1 SNHLY and CDR2 FYNNEI come from the germline V gene. The CDR3 extends over 13 amino acids.